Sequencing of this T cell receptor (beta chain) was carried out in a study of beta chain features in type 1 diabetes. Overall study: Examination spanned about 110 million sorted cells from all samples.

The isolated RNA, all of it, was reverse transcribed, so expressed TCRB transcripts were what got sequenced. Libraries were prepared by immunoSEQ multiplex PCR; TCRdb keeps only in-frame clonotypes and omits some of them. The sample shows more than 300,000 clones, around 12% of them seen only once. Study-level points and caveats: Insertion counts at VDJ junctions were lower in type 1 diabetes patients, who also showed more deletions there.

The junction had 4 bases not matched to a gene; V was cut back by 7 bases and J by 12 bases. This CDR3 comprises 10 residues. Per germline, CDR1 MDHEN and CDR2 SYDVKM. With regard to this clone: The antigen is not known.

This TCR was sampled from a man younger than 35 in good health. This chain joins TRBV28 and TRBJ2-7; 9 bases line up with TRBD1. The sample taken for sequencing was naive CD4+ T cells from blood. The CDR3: CASTRDRVYF. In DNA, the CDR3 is TGTGCCAGCACCCGGGACAGGGTGTACTTC.